These T cell receptor beta chains were read from a single sample in a study of tumor-infiltrating lymphocytes in oesophageal squamous cell carcinoma. TCRdb ran MiXCR on the PCR reads and lists one entry per CDR3 protein. The sample contains about 21,000 distinct CDR3 sequences, 36% of which appear only once. The material sequenced was esophageal tumor tissue. These receptors all stem from a male donor with esophageal squamous cell carcinoma. Each CDR3 is given with its conserved first and last residue. Fields, in order: J gene, CDR3 length, D gene, clone size, V gene, CDR3 protein, CDR3 DNA. D genes are given only for firm matches. Some rows have no size entry. The others give once, few or many, or a class for an expanded clone.

>TRBJ2-2|14|-|-|TRBV19
CASSMRGPGGELFF
TGTGCCAGTAGTATGAGAGGGCCGGGCGGGGAGCTGTTTTTT
>TRBJ2-2|18|TRBD2|-|TRBV12-3/TRBV12-4
CASSLALVAGGITGELFF
TGTGCCAGCAGTTTAGCGCTAGTAGCGGGAGGGATAACCGGGGAGCTGTTTTTT
>TRBJ2-5|14|TRBD2|-|TRBV12-3/TRBV12-4
CASSLRREKETQYF
TGTGCCAGCAGTTTAAGGCGGGAGAAAGAGACCCAGTACTTC
>TRBJ2-3|13|-|many|TRBV11-2
CASSRGSVYTQYF
TGTGCCAGCAGTAGGGGCAGCGTGTATACGCAGTATTTT
>TRBJ1-1|16|-|-|TRBV28
CASSTRTRGMDTEAFF
TGTGCCAGCAGTACCAGGACAAGGGGGATGGACACTGAAGCTTTCTTT
>TRBJ1-1|11|-|-|TRBV29-1
CSVEPQGEAFF
TGCAGCGTTGAACCCCAGGGTGAAGCTTTCTTT
>TRBJ2-1|12|TRBD2|few|TRBV6-1
CASSENPTSALF
TGTGCCAGCAGTGAAAACCCTACTAGCGCACTCTTC
>TRBJ1-6|14|-|-|TRBV7-8
CASSLRTGWDEQYF
TGTGCCAGCAGCTTAAGAACAGGGTGGGACGAGCAGTACTTT
>TRBJ2-7|15|-|many|TRBV27
CASSPPEGRIYEQYF
TGTGCCAGCAGTCCGCCCGAGGGACGTATATACGAGCAGTACTTC
>TRBJ2-1|13|-|many|TRBV6-6
CASSYSIGQGRFF
TGTGCCAGCAGTTACTCGATCGGGCAGGGACGGTTCTTC
>TRBJ1-1|14|TRBD1|many|TRBV19
CASSATGFSTEAFF
TGTGCCAGTAGTGCGACAGGGTTTAGCACTGAAGCTTTCTTT
>TRBJ1-1|15|TRBD1|many|TRBV28
CASVNLGGQSTEAFF
TGTGCCAGCGTTAACTTGGGGGGACAGTCAACTGAAGCTTTCTTT
>TRBJ1-2|15|TRBD1|many|TRBV24-1
CATSDARQGHYGYTF
TGTGCCACCAGTGATGCCCGACAGGGGCACTATGGCTACACCTTC
>TRBJ2-5|13|-|many|TRBV12-3/TRBV12-4
CASSLGAERPQYF
TGTGCCAGCAGTTTGGGGGCCGAGCGTCCCCAGTACTTC